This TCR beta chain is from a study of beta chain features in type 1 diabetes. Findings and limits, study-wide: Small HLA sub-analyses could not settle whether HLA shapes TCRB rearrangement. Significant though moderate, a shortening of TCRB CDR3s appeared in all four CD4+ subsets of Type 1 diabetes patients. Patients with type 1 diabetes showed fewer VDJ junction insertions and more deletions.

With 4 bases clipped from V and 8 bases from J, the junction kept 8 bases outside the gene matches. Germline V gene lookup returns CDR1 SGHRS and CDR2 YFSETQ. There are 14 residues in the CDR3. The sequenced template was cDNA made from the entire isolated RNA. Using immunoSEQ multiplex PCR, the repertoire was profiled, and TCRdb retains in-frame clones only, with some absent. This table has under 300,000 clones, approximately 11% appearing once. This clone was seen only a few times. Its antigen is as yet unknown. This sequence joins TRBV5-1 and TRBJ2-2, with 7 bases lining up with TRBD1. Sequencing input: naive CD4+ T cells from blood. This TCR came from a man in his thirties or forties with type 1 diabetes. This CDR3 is CASSPGTAGGELFF. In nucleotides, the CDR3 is TGCGCCAGCAGCCCCGGGACAGCTGGAGGGGAGCTGTTTTTT.